This T cell receptor (beta chain) was captured in a study of tumor-infiltrating lymphocytes in primary liver carcinoma. TCR beta cDNA was prepared out of roughly 500 ng total RNA by means of a constant-region primer. Three nested multiplex PCR rounds, a slightly modified ARM-PCR, produced the libraries for TCR beta. A C-beta reverse primer was combined with TRBV1-TRBV30 forward primers in the first two PCR rounds, and each round had approximately 9 cycles. MiXCR, applied by TCRdb to the multiplex PCR reads, yields one record per CDR3 protein. The table shows fewer than 350,000 distinct CDR3 sequences, with roughly 61% occurring only once. For blood RNA, unsorted whole blood served as the source, and germline DNA was extracted too. V lost 3 bases and J lost 5, with 14 bases in between. The CDR3 has 14 residues.

Input material: peripheral blood. The receptor comes from a man aged 35 to 55 with primary liver carcinoma and hepatitis B virus infection. The chain employs TRBV12-3 or TRBV12-4 and TRBJ2-7; weak D call: TRBD2 (7 bases). This CDR3 reads CASSFGGPGHEQYF. For the CDR3, the DNA is TGTGCCAGCAGTTTCGGGGGGCCGGGCCACGAGCAGTACTTC.